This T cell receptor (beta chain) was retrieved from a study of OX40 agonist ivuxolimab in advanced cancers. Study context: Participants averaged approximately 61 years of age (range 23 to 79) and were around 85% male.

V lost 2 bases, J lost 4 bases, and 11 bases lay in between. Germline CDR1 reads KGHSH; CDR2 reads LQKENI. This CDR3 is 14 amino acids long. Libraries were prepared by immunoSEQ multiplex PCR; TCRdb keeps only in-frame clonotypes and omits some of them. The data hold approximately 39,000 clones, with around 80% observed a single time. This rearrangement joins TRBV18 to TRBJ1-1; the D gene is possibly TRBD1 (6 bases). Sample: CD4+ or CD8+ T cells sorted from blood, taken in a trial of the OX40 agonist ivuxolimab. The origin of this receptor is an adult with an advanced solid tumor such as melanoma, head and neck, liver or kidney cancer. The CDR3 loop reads CASSPRQELTEAFF. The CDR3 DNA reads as TGTGCCAGCTCACCAAGACAGGAGCTCACTGAAGCTTTCTTT.